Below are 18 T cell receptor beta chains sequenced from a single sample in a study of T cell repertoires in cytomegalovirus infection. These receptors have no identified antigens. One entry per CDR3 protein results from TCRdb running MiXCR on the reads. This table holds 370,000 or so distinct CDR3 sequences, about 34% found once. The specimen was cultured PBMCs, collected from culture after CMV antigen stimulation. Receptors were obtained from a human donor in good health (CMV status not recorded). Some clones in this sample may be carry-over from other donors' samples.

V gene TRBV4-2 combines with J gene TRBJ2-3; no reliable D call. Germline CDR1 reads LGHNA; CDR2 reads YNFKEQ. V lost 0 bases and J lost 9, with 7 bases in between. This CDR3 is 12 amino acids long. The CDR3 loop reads CASSQDERTQYF. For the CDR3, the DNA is TGTGCCAGCAGCCAAGACGAAAGGACGCAGTATTTT.

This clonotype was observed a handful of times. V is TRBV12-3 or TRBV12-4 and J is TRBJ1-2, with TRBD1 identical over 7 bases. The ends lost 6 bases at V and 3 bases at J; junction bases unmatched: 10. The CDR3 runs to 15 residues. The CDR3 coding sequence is TGTGCCAGCAGCCAAACGACAGGGTTGGACTATGGCTACACCTTC. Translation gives CASSQTTGLDYGYTF.

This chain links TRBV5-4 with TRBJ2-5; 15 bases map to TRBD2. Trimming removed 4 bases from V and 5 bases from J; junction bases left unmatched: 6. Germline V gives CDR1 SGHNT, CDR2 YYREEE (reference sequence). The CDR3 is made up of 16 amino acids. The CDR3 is CASSSGTSGGMETQYF. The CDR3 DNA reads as TGTGCCAGCAGCAGCGGGACTAGCGGGGGGATGGAGACCCAGTACTTC.

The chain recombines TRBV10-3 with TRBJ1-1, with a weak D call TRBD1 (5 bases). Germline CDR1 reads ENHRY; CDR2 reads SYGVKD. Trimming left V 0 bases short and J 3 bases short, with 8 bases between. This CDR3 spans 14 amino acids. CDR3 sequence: CAISESGRDTEAFF. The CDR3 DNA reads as TGTGCCATCAGTGAGTCGGGACGGGACACTGAAGCTTTCTTT.

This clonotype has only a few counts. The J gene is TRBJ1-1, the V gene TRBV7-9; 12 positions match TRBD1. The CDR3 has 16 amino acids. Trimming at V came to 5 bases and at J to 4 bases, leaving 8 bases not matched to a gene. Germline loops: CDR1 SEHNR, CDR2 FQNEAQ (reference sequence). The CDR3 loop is CASSPGQGAPGTEAFF. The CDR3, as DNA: TGTGCCAGCAGCCCGGGACAGGGGGCGCCCGGCACTGAAGCTTTCTTT.

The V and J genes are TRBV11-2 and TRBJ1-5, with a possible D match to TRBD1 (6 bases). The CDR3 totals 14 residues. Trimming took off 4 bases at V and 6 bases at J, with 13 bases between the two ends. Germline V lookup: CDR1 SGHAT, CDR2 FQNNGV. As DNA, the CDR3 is TGTGCCAGCAGCTCTACAGGGTCGGGTCAGCCCCAGCATTTT. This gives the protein CASSSTGSGQPQHF.

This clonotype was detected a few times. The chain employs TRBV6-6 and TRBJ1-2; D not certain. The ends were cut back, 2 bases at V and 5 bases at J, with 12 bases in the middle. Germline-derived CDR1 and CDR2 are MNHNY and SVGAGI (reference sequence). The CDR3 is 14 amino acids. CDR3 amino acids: CASSYGPEVYGYTF. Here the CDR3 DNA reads TGTGCCAGCAGTTACGGTCCGGAGGTATATGGCTACACCTTC.

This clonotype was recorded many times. CDR3: CASNPGTDTQYF. The CDR3 coding sequence is TGTGCCTCTAACCCGGGCACAGATACGCAGTATTTT. This chain uses TRBV7-2 with TRBJ2-3; D is uncertain. The V end lost 11 bases, the J end lost 1 base, and 10 bases lay between the germline ends. Germline V gene sequence: CDR1 SGHTA, CDR2 FQGNSA. CDR3 length: 12 residues.

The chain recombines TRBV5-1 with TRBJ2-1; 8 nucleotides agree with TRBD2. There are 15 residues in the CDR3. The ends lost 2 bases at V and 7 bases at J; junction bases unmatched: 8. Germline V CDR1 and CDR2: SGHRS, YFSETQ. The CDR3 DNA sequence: TGCGCCAGCAGCTTTTATAGCGGGACTCGGAATGAGCAGTTCTTC. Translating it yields CASSFYSGTRNEQFF.

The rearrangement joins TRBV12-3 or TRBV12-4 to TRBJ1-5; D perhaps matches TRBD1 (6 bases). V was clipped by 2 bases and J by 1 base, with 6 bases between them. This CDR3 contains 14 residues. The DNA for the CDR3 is TGTGCCAGCAGTTTAAGGGGGAGCAATCAGCCCCAGCATTTT. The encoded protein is CASSLRGSNQPQHF.

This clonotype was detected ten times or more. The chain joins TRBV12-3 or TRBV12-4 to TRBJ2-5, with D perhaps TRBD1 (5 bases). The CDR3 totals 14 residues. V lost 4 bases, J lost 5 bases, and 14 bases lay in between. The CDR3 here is CASSSAGSAETQYF. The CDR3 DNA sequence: TGTGCCAGCAGTTCCGCAGGGTCTGCGGAGACCCAGTACTTC.

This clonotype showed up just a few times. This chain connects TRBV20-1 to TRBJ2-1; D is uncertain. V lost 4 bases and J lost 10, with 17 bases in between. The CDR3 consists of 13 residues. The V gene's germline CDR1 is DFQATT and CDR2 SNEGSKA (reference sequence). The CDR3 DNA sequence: TGCAGTGCTATAGTATCCAGCGAATACGAGCAGTTCTTC. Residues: CSAIVSSEYEQFF.

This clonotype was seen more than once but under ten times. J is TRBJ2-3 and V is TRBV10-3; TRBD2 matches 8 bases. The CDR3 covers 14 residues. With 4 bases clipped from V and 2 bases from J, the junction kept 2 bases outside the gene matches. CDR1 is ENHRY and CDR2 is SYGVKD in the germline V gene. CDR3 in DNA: TGTGCCATCAGTGGGGGACTAGTCACAGATACGCAGTATTTT. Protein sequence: CAISGGLVTDTQYF.

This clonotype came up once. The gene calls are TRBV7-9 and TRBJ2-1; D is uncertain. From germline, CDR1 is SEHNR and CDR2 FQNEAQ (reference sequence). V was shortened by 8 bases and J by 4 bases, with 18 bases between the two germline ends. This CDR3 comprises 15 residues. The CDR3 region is CASGKTGNPYNEQFF. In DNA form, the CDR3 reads TGTGCCAGCGGGAAGACGGGTAATCCTTACAATGAGCAGTTCTTC. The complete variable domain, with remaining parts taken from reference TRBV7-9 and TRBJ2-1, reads DTGVSQNPRHKITKRGQNVTFRCDPISEHNRLYWYRQTLGQGPEFLTYFQNEAQLEKSRLLSDRFSAERPKGSFSTLEIQRTEQGDSAMYLCASGKTGNPYNEQFFGPGTRLTVL.

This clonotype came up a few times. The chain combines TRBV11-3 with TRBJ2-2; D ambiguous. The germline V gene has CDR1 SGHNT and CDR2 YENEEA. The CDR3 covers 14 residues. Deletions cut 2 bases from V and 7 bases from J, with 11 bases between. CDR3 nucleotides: TGTGCCAGCAGCTTAAGCATGTTAGGCGGGGAGCTGTTTTTT. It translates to CASSLSMLGGELFF.

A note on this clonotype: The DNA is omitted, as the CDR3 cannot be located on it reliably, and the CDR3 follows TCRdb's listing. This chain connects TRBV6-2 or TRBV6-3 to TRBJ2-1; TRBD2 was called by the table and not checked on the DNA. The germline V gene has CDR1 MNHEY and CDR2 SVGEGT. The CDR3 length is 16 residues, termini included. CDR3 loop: CASSSSTSGFYNEQFF.

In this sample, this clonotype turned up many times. CDR3 coding DNA: TGTGCCAGCAAACCAGCCCCTCAGGGGGCAAGGCAGTACGTC. This encodes CASKPAPQGARQYV. The V and J genes are TRBV6-1 and TRBJ2-7, with 8 bases fitting TRBD1. With 7 bases clipped from V and 9 bases from J, the junction kept 14 bases outside the gene matches. The germline gives CDR1 MNHNS, CDR2 SASEGT. The CDR3 sequence is 14 residues long.

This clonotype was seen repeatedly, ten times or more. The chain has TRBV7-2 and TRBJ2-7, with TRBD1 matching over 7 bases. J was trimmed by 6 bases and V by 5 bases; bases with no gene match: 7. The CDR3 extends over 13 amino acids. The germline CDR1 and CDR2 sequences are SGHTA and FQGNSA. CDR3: CASSPNRGLEQYF. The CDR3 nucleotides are TGTGCCAGCAGCCCGAACAGGGGCCTCGAGCAGTACTTC.